These 13 T cell receptor beta chains originate from one sample sequenced in a study of T cells in Graves' hyperthyroidism and ophthalmopathy. The CDR3 regions of TCR beta were amplified from RNA transcripts. HTBI primers were employed in a first-round RT-PCR of the TCR CDR3. TCRdb used MiXCR to reprocess the multiplex PCR reads, holding one entry per CDR3 protein. The profile shows under 350,000 distinct CDR3 sequences, less than 30% of them singletons. The specimen sequenced was blood. The origin of the receptors is a man aged 35-49 years with Graves' hyperthyroidism that later progressed to Graves' ophthalmopathy.

This chain links TRBV5-1 with TRBJ1-1; D remains unclear. Germline V CDR1 and CDR2: SGHRS, YFSETQ. The CDR3 totals 14 residues. Trimming cost V 4 bases and J 1 base, with 11 bases left between them. The CDR3 reads CASSITTGNTEAFF. The CDR3 DNA reads as TGCGCCAGCAGCATCACGACGGGGAACACTGAAGCTTTCTTT.

This clonotype was recorded many times. This chain connects TRBV7-2 to TRBJ2-7; TRBD1 agrees at 8 bases. V lost 0 bases to trimming and J lost 2 bases; unmatched junction nucleotides: 3. The germline gives CDR1 SGHTA, CDR2 FQGNSA. The CDR3 spans 15 residues. CDR3 DNA sequence: TGTGCCAGCAGCTTAGCGGTGACAGGGGCCTACGAGCAGTACTTC. Protein sequence: CASSLAVTGAYEQYF.

This chain connects TRBV12-3 or TRBV12-4 to TRBJ1-2, with TRBD1 as a possible D gene (5 bases). CDR3 size: 12 residues. Trimming pared 11 bases from V and 3 bases from J, leaving 13 bases between. The CDR3 spells CASTRGDYGYTF. Written as DNA, the CDR3 is TGTGCCTCCACTCGGGGGGACTATGGCTACACCTTC.

This clonotype occurred many times. The rearrangement uses TRBV28 and TRBJ2-7, with D perhaps matching TRBD1 (6 bases). The V gene's germline CDR1 is MDHEN and CDR2 SYDVKM. The CDR3 contains 16 residues. V lost 3 bases, J lost 4 bases, and 19 bases lay in between. CDR3 residues: CASSLYRVAGAYEQYF. The CDR3 DNA reads as TGTGCCAGCAGTTTGTACAGGGTTGCCGGGGCTTACGAGCAGTACTTC.

The chain links TRBV6-1 to TRBJ1-1, with a possible D match to TRBD1 (5 bases). Germline CDR1 and CDR2: MNHNS and SASEGT. There are 13 residues in the CDR3. V dropped 9 bases and J dropped 0 bases, with 11 bases sitting between them. CDR3: CASLGDVNTEAFF. CDR3 nucleotide sequence: TGTGCCAGTCTCGGGGACGTGAACACTGAAGCTTTCTTT.

The chain couples TRBV7-2 to TRBJ1-1, with D hard to call. CDR3 length: 14 amino acids. The germline gives CDR1 SGHTA, CDR2 FQGNSA. Deletions cut 5 bases from V and 5 bases from J, with 15 bases between. Here the CDR3 DNA reads TGTGCCAGCAGCCTGGCGGCAGGCGAGACTGAAGCTTTCTTT. Encoded protein: CASSLAAGETEAFF. The full variable domain, in which reference TRBV7-2 and TRBJ1-1 provide the parts outside the CDR3, is GAGVSQSPSNKVTEKGKDVELRCDPISGHTALYWYRQSLGQGLEFLIYFQGNSAPDKSGLPSDRFSAERTGGSVSTLTIQRTQQEDSAVYLCASSLAAGETEAFFGQGTRLTVV.

V and J are TRBV12-3 or TRBV12-4 and TRBJ2-2; D possibly uses TRBD1 or TRBD2 (5 bases each). V lost 10 bases to trimming and J lost 4 bases, with 7 bases between them. This CDR3 contains 11 residues. CDR3 sequence reads: CAIGTTGELFF. Here the CDR3 DNA reads TGTGCCATCGGGACCACCGGGGAGCTGTTTTTT.

In its sample, this clonotype was seen many times. This chain links TRBV4-2 with TRBJ1-5; TRBD1 agrees at 7 bases. The CDR3 has 15 residues. After removal of 6 bases from V and 2 bases from J, the junction contained 7 bases not matched to a gene. Germline CDR1 LGHNA, CDR2 YNFKEQ. The CDR3 sequence is CASRTTGIGNQPQHF. The DNA for the CDR3 is TGTGCCAGCAGAACGACAGGGATTGGCAATCAGCCCCAGCATTTT.

In its sample, this clonotype was seen many times. The rearrangement joins TRBV20-1 to TRBJ2-6, with D tentatively TRBD1 (5 bases). Germline V gene sequence: CDR1 DFQATT, CDR2 SNEGSKA (reference sequence). Trimming removed 6 bases from V and 0 bases from J, with 9 bases in between. The CDR3 is 14 residues long. The CDR3 DNA sequence: TGCAGTGCCTCAGACAGCTCTGGGGCCAACGTCCTGACTTTC. It codes for CSASDSSGANVLTF.

Ten or more counts support this clonotype. The rearrangement links TRBV12-3 or TRBV12-4 to TRBJ2-2; 7 bases agree with TRBD2. J was trimmed by 5 bases and V by 6 bases; bases with no gene match: 9. The CDR3 length is 15 residues. The CDR3 region is CASRARAGVTGELFF. The CDR3 DNA sequence: TGTGCCAGCAGAGCCCGGGCGGGAGTAACCGGGGAGCTGTTTTTT.

This rearrangement joins TRBV20-1 to TRBJ2-5, with 9 nucleotides matching TRBD2. This CDR3 has 15 residues. The trim removed 0 bases at V and 2 bases at J, leaving 4 bases unmatched. The V gene's germline CDR1 is DFQATT and CDR2 SNEGSKA (reference sequence). The CDR3 bases are TGCAGTGCTAGAGACCCGCTAGCGGGACAAGAGACCCAGTACTTC. It yields the protein CSARDPLAGQETQYF.

This clonotype was observed a handful of times. The V call is TRBV12-3 or TRBV12-4, the J call TRBJ2-5, with D perhaps matching TRBD1 (6 bases). V lost 2 bases and J 0 bases, leaving 19 bases between the germline ends. The CDR3 sequence is 18 residues long. In nucleotides, the CDR3 is TGTGCCAGCAGTTTATCGCCCCGTTTCAGGGGATACCAAGAGACCCAGTACTTC. As protein: CASSLSPRFRGYQETQYF.

This clonotype occurred many times. V and J are TRBV12-3 or TRBV12-4 and TRBJ2-5; D perhaps matches TRBD2 (6 bases). This CDR3 spans 16 amino acids. Trimming removed 4 bases from V and 4 bases from J, with 19 bases in between. CDR3 protein: CASSSILTSRRETQYF. The DNA of the CDR3 is TGTGCCAGCAGTTCGATTTTAACTAGCCGTCGAGAGACCCAGTACTTC.